This entry is about one T cell receptor beta chain. This CDR3 is 18 amino acids long. The V and J ends lost 5 bases and 3 bases, in that order; junction bases with no gene match: 13. Per the germline V gene, CDR1 is WNHNN and CDR2 is SYGVQD (reference sequence). These data belong to a study of blood T cell repertoires in COVID-19. Study details: There were acute and convalescent COVID-19 samples, and they came from the United States, Italy and Spain. PBMCs, B-cell-depleted T cells, or T cells were the source of the cDNA or gDNA that made up the material.

Per the authors' pipeline: Quantification of nucleated cells was approximated via reference gene primer amplification. Generated by immunoSEQ multiplex PCR, the TCRdb table keeps only in-frame clones and is missing some. V and J calls and clone size are given by that table; D and trimming were obtained from the DNA. The profile covers 220,000 or so clones, with approximately 90% appearing a single time and around 0.84% taken by the ten largest. The V and J genes are TRBV10-1 and TRBJ2-2; 9 positions match TRBD1. This TCR derives from a man aged 60-69 years with COVID-19, enrolled during active disease. The sample comprised peripheral blood. In nucleotides, the CDR3 is TGCGCCAGCAGTCCATCCCGGGACAGGGTCGGGGACACCGGGGAGCTGTTTTTT. Protein product: CASSPSRDRVGDTGELFF.